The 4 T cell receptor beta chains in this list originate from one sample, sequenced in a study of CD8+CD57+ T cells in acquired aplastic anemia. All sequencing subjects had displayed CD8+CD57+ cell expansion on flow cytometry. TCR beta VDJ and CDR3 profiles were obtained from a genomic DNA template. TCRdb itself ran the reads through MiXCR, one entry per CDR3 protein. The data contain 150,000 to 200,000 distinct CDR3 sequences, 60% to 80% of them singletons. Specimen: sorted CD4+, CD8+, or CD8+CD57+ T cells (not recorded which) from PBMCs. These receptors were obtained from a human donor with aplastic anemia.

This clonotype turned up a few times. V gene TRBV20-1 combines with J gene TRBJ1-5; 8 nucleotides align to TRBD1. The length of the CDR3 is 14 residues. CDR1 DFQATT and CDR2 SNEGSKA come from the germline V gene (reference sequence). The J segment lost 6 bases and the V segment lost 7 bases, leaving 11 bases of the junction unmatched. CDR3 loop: CSVKDRVYGQPQHF. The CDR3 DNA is TGCAGTGTTAAGGACAGGGTTTATGGTCAGCCCCAGCATTTT.

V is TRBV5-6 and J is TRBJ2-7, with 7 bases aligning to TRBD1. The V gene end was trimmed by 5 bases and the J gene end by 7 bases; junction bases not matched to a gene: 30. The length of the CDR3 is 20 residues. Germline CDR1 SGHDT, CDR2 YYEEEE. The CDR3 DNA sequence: TGTGCCAGCAGTGGCCCCCAGGGGGTGGACACTGAAGCGCAAGAGAAGGAGCAGTACGTC. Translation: CASSGPQGVDTEAQEKEQYV.

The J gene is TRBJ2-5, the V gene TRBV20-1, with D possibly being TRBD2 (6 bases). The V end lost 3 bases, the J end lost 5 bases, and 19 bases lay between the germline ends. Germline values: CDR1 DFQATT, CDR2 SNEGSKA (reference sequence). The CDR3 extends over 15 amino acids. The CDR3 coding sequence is TGCAGTGCTAGTGAGGCGGCTAGCGTTAGGGAGACCCAGTACTTC. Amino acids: CSASEAASVRETQYF.

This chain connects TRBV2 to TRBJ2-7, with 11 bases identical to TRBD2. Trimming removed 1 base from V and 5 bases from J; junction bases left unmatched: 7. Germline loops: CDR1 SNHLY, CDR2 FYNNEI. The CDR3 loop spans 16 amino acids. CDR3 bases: TGTGCCAGCAGTGAAGTCGGGACTAGCGGCGGACACGAGCAGTACGTC. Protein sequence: CASSEVGTSGGHEQYV.